The sequence of this TCR beta chain was determined in a study of response to subunit inactivated influenza vaccine. This clonotype has just a few counts. Its antigen is as yet unknown. Per germline, CDR1 MNHEY and CDR2 SVGAGI. The CDR3 is 13 amino acids. Trimming left V 2 bases short and J 4 bases short, with 8 bases between. MiXCR, applied by TCRdb to the RT-PCR reads, yields one record per CDR3 protein. The data hold around 490,000 distinct CDR3 sequences, with 7.6% observed a single time. Notes on the study in general: Few new T cells, the authors suggested, are recruited by each seasonal influenza vaccination.

This specimen was PBMCs from blood, taken about 24 months after vaccination. The V call is TRBV6-5, the J call TRBJ1-1, with D unresolved. The sequence was collected from a man aged 50-75 years who received an inactivated influenza vaccine. CDR3 sequence: CASSYDPGTEAFF. The CDR3 DNA reads TGTGCCAGCAGTTACGACCCGGGCACTGAAGCTTTCTTT.